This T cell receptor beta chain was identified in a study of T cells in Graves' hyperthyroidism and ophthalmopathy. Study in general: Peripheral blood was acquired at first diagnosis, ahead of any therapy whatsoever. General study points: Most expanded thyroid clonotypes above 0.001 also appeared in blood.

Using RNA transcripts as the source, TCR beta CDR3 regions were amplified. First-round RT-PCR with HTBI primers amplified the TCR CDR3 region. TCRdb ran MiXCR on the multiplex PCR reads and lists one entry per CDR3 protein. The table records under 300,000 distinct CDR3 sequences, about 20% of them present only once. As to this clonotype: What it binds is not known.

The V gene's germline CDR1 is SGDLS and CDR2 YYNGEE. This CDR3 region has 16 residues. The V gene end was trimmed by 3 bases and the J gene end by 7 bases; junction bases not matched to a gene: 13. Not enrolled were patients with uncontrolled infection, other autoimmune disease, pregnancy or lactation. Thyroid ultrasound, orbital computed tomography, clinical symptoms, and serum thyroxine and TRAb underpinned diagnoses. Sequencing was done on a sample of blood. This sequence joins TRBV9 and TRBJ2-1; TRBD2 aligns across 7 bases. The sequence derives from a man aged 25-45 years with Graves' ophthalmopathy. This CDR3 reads CASSAFLAVAGNEQFF. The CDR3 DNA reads TGTGCCAGCAGCGCCTTTCTAGCGGTAGCGGGTAATGAGCAGTTCTTC.